In its sample, the clone carrying this TCR beta chain was seen once. These data originate in a study of cytomegalovirus exposure and HLA in healthy donors. Some clones are missing from TCRdb's copy, which holds only in-frame ones; the method was immunoSEQ multiplex PCR. The profile shows around 350,000 clones, around 86% of them singletons. The CDR3 is 15 amino acids. Germline lookup yields CDR1 SGDLS and CDR2 YYNGEE. V lost 4 bases, J lost 5 bases, and 8 bases stayed unmatched. Source material: PBMCs. V gene TRBV9 combines with J gene TRBJ2-1; 8 bases agree with TRBD1. This TCR derives from a woman aged 18-30 years in good health and CMV-seronegative. DNA for the CDR3: TGTGCCAGCAGCTTCCAGGGGGCGAGGAACAATGAGCAGTTCTTC. The encoded protein is CASSFQGARNNEQFF.